Below, 8 T cell receptor beta chains from the same sample are listed, as sequenced in a study of blood T cell repertoires in COVID-19. Assay used: immunoSEQ multiplex PCR; TCRdb lists only in-frame clones, some missing. Altogether roughly 300,000 clones are present, about 82% being singletons, with the ten largest covering approximately 7.9%. Material: peripheral blood. The receptors come from a human donor in a cohort sampled during active COVID-19.

The count of this clone is one. The chain joins TRBV7-6 to TRBJ1-4; D might be TRBD1 (6 bases). This CDR3 is built from 16 residues. Per germline, CDR1 SGHVS and CDR2 FNYEAQ. V was pared by 2 bases and J by 3 bases, with 13 bases between. As DNA, the CDR3 is TGTGCCAGCAGCTTACGGACAGTCAACTCTAATGAAAAACTGTTTTTT. It translates to CASSLRTVNSNEKLFF.

This rearrangement joins TRBV27 to TRBJ2-1; TRBD1 aligns across 8 bases. After removal of 6 bases from V and 3 bases from J, the junction contained 4 bases not matched to a gene. Germline CDR1 is MNHEY and CDR2 is SMNVEV (reference sequence). This CDR3 is 14 amino acids long. The CDR3: CASSQTGGYNEQFF. Written as DNA, the CDR3 is TGTGCCAGCAGCCAAACAGGGGGCTACAATGAGCAGTTCTTC.

The chain joins TRBV3-1 (or the pseudogene TRBV3-2) to TRBJ2-1; TRBD2 might be the D (6 bases). Trimming pared 4 bases from V and 4 bases from J, leaving 17 bases between. The CDR3 consists of 16 residues. Germline CDR1 and CDR2: LGHDT and YNNKEL (reference sequence). CDR3 in DNA: TGTGCCAGCAGCCCTAAAAGGGAGCGGGTTTACAATGAGCAGTTCTTC. Protein product: CASSPKRERVYNEQFF.

This clone has only a few counts. The rearrangement links TRBV24-1 to TRBJ2-1; TRBD2 matches at 10 bases. Germline V gene sequence: CDR1 KGHDR, CDR2 SFDVKD. V shed 4 bases, J shed 3 bases, and the junction held 5 bases outside the gene matches. There are 16 residues in the CDR3. The CDR3 DNA reads as TGTGCCACCAGTGAGGCTAGCGGGGGAAACTACAATGAGCAGTTCTTC. The encoded protein is CATSEASGGNYNEQFF.

This clone appeared once. The V and J genes are TRBV9 and TRBJ2-2; TRBD2 might be the D (6 bases). Germline loops: CDR1 SGDLS, CDR2 YYNGEE. The ends were cut back, 0 bases at V and 5 bases at J, with 14 bases in the middle. CDR3 length equals 16 residues. CDR3 region: CASSVERLASTGELFF. The CDR3 DNA reads as TGTGCCAGCAGCGTAGAACGCCTAGCGTCAACCGGGGAGCTGTTTTTT.

The CDR3 loop is CASSLGHPSEQYF. DNA for the CDR3: TGCGCCAGCAGCTTGGGACACCCCTCCGAGCAGTACTTC. The rearrangement links TRBV5-1 to TRBJ2-7; D remains ambiguous. This CDR3 region has 13 residues. The germline V gene encodes CDR1 SGHRS and CDR2 YFSETQ. Trimming took off 0 bases at V and 6 bases at J, with 10 bases between the two ends.

The rearrangement joins TRBV12-3 or TRBV12-4 to TRBJ2-7; D ambiguous. The V end lost 6 bases, the J end lost 5 bases, and 14 bases lay between the germline ends. CDR3 length: 13 amino acids. CDR3 in amino acids: CASSSDTENEQYF. CDR3 nucleotides: TGTGCCAGCAGCTCCGACACGGAAAACGAGCAGTACTTC.

The chain carries TRBV30 and TRBJ1-6; the D gene is possibly TRBD1 (5 bases). This CDR3 contains 17 residues. Trimming took off 4 bases at V and 0 bases at J, with 16 bases between the two ends. Germline V lookup: CDR1 GTSNPN, CDR2 SVGIG (reference sequence). The chain's CDR3 is CAWTEGLLSSYNSPLHF. The DNA for the CDR3 is TGTGCCTGGACGGAGGGACTTCTGAGCTCCTATAATTCACCCCTCCACTTT.